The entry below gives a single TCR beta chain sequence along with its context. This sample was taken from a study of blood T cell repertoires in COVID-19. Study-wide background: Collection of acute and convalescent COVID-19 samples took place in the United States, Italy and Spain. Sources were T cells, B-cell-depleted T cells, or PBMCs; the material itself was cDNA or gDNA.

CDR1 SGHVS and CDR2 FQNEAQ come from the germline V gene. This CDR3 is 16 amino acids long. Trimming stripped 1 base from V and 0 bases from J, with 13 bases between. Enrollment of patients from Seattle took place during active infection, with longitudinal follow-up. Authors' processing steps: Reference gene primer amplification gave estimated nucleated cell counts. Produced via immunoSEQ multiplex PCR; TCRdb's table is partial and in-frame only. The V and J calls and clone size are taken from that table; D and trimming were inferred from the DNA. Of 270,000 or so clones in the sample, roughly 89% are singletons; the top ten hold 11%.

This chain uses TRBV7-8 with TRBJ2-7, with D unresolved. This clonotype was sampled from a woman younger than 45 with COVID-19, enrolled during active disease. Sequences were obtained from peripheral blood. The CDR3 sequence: CASSLVVLPSSYEQYF. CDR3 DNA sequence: TGTGCCAGCAGCTTAGTTGTCCTACCTAGCTCCTACGAGCAGTACTTC.